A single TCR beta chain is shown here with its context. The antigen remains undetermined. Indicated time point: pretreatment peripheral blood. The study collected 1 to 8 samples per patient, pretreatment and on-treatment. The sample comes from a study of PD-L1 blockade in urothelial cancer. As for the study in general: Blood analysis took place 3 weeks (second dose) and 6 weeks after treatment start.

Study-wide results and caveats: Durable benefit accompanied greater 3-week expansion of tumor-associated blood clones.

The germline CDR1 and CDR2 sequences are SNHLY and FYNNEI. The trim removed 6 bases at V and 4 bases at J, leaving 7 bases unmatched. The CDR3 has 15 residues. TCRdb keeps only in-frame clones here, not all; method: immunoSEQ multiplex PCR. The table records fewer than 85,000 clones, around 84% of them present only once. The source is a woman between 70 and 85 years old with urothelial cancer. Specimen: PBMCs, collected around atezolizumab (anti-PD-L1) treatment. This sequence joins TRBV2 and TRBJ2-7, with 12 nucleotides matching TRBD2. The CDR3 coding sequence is TGTGCCAGCAGGACGCTAGCGGGGGGGCCGTACGAGCAGTACTTC. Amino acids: CASRTLAGGPYEQYF.